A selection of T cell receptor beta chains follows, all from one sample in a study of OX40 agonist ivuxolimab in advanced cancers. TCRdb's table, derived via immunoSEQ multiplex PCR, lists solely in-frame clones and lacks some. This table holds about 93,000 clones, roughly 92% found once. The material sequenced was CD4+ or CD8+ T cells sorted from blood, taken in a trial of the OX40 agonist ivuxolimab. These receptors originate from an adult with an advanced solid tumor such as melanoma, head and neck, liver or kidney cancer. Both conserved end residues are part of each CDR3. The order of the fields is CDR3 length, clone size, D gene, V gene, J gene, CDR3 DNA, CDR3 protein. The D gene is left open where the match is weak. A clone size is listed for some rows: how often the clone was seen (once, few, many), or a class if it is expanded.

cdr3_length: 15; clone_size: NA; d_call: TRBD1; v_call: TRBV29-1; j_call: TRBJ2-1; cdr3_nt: TGCAGCGTTGAAGCCCAGGGGGCCTCCTACAATGAGCAGTTCTTC; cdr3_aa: CSVEAQGASYNEQFF
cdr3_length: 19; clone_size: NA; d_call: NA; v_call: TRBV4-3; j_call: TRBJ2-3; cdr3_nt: TGCGCCAGCAGCCAAGAGCAGACCCATCAACCGGGGAGGACAGATACGCAGTATTTT; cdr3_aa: CASSQEQTHQPGRTDTQYF
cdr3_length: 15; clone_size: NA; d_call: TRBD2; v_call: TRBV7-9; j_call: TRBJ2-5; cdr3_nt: TGTGCCAGCAGCCCCCTACTAGCGGCTCAAGAGACCCAGTACTTC; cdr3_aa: CASSPLLAAQETQYF
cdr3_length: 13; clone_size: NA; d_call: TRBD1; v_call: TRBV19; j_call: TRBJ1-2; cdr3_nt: TGTGCCAGTAGCCGACAGGGGTTGGATGGCTACACCTTC; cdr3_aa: CASSRQGLDGYTF
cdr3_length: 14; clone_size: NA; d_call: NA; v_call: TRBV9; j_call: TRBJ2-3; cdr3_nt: TGTGCCAGCAGCGGGGGCGGAAGGTTGGATACGCAGTATTTT; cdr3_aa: CASSGGGRLDTQYF
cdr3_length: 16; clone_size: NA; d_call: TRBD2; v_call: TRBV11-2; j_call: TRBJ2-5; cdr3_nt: TGTGCCAGCAGCTTAGGAACAGTGGGGGGGCAAGAGACCCAGTACTTC; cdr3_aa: CASSLGTVGGQETQYF
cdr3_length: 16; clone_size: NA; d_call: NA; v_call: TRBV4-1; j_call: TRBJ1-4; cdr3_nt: TGCGCCAGCAGCCATCCCAGGGAAGTTTCTAATGAAAAACTGTTTTTT; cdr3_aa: CASSHPREVSNEKLFF
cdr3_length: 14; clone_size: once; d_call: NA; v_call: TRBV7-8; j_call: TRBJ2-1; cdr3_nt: TGTGCCAGCAGCTCCGGGACATCTTACGATGAGCAGTTCTTC; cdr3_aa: CASSSGTSYDEQFF
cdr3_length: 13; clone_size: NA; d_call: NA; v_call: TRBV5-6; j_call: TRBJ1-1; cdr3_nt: TGTGCCAGCCTACCTCAGGGTGGGACTGAAGCTTTCTTT; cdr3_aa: CASLPQGGTEAFF
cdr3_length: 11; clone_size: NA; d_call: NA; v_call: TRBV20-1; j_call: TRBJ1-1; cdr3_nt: TGCAGTGCTATCTCAAAGACAGAAGCTTTCTTT; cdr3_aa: CSAISKTEAFF
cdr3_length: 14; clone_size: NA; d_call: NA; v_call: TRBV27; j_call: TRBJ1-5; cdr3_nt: TGTGCCAGCAGTCCCGTAGATAGCAATCAGCCCCAGCATTTT; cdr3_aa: CASSPVDSNQPQHF
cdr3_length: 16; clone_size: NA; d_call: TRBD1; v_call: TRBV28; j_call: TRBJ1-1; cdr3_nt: TGTGCCAGCAGTTTTTCGACAGGGTCGGGGAACACTGAAGCTTTCTTT; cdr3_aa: CASSFSTGSGNTEAFF
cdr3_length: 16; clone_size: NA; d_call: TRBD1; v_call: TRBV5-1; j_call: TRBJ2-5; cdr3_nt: TGCGCCAGCAGCCGTCCTCCCAGGGGGCCCCAAGAGACCCAGTACTTC; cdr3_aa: CASSRPPRGPQETQYF
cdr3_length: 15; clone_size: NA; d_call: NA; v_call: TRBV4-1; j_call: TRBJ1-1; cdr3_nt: TGCGCCAGCAGCCAAGATTGGACATCGAACACTGAAGCTTTCTTT; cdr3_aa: CASSQDWTSNTEAFF
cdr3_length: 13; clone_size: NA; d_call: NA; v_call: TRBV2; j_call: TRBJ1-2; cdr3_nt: TGTGCCAGCAGTGAAGGGGCGATCTATGGCTACACCTTC; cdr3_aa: CASSEGAIYGYTF
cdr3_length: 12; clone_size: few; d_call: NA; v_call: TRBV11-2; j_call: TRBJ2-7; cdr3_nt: TGTGCCAGCAGCTCGTCAGCGGACGAGCAGTACTTC; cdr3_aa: CASSSSADEQYF
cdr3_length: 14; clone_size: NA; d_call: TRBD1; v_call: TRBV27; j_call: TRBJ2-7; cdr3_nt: TGTGCCAGCAGTTCCGGACAGGGGGCCTACGAGCAGTACTTC; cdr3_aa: CASSSGQGAYEQYF
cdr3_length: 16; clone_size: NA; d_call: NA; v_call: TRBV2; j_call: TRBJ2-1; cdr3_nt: TGTGCCAGCAGTGAATTGATAAGTGGGCTAGCGTTTCAGCAGTTCTTC; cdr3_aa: CASSELISGLAFQQFF
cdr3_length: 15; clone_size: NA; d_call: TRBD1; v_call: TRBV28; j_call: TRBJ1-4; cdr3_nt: TGTGCCAGCAGTTTATGGGACAGGGTAGGGGAAAAACTGTTCTTT; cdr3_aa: CASSLWDRVGEKLFF
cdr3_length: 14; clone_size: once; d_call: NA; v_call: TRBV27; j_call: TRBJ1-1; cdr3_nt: TGTGCCAGCAGTAAGGGACGGCTGAACACTGAAGCTTTCTTT; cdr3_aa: CASSKGRLNTEAFF
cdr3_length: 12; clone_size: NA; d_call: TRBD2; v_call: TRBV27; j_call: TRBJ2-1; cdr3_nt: TGTGCCAGCAGGCTACTAGCGGGGGAGCAGTTCTTC; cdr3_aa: CASRLLAGEQFF
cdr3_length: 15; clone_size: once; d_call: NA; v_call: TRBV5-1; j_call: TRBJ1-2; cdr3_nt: TGCGCCAGCCGTAATCCGGCAACGAACCCATATGGCTACACCTTC; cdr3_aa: CASRNPATNPYGYTF
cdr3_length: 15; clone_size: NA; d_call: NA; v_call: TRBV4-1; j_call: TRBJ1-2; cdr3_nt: TGCGCCAGCAGCCAAGTAACAGACTCCTACTATGGCTACACCTTC; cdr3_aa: CASSQVTDSYYGYTF
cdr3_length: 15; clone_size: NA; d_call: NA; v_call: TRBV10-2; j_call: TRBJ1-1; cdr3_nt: TGCGCCAGCAGTGAGTCGCCAAAATGGAACACTGAAGCTTTCTTT; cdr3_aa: CASSESPKWNTEAFF
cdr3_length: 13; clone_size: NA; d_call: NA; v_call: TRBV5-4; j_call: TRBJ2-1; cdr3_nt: TGTGCCAGCAGCCATTCACCTAGTAATGAGCAGTTCTTC; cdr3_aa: CASSHSPSNEQFF
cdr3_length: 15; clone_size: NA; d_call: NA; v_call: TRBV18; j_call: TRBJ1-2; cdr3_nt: TGTGCCAGCTCCCTAAAGGAACAGGGACTCTATGGCTACACCTTC; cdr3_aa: CASSLKEQGLYGYTF
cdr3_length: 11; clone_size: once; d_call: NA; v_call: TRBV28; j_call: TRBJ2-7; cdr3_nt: TGTGCCAGCAGTTTAGGGGGTGAGCAGTACTTC; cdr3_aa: CASSLGGEQYF
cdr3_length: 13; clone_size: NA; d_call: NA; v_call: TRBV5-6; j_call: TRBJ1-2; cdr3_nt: TGTGCCAGCAGCCGCGGTACTCTCTATGGCTACACCTTC; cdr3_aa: CASSRGTLYGYTF
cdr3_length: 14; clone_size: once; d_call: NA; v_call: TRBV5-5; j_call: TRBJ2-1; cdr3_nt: TGTGCCAGCAGCTTAAGGGTAGCCCCCATCGAGCAGTTCTTC; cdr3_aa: CASSLRVAPIEQFF
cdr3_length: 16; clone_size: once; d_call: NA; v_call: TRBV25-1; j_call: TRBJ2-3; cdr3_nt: TGTGCCAGCAGTGAATGGGGGGATGGGTTGACAGATACGCAGTATTTT; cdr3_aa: CASSEWGDGLTDTQYF
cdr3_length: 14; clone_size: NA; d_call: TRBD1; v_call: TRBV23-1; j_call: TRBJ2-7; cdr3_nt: TGCGCCAGCAGTCTTCGAGACAGGGGCCACGAGCAGTACTTC; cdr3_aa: CASSLRDRGHEQYF
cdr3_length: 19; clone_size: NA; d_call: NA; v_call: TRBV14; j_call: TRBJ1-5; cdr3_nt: TGTGCCAGCAGCCAAGACCCCCCCCAGCCACCTGATAGCAATCAGCCCCAGCATTTT; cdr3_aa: CASSQDPPQPPDSNQPQHF
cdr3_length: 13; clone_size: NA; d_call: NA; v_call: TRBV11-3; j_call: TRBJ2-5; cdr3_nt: TGTGCCAGCAGCCTAGGGGGATCTGAGACCCAGTACTTC; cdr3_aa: CASSLGGSETQYF
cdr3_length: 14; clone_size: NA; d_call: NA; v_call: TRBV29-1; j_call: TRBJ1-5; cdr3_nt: TGCAGCGTTGAAGAGGGCCAGGGAGATCAGCCCCAGCATTTT; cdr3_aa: CSVEEGQGDQPQHF
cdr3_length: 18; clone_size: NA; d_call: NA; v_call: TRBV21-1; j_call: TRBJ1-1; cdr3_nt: TGTGCCAGCAGCAAAGGGGGGGGACAGAGGGATTGGAACACTGAAGCTTTCTTT; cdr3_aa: CASSKGGGQRDWNTEAFF
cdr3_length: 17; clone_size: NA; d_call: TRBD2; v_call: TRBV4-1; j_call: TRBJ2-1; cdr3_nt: TGCGCCAGCAGCCACCCCAGTAGGCTAGCGGGAGACAATGAGCAGTTCTTC; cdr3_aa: CASSHPSRLAGDNEQFF
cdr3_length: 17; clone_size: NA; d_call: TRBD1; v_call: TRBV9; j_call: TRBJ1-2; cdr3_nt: TGTGCCAGCAGCGCCCCCCCCGCCGGGACAGGGCTCGCTGGCTACACCTTC; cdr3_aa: CASSAPPAGTGLAGYTF
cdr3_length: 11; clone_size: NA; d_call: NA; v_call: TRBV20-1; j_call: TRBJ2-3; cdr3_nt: TGCAGTGCTATTATCTGGGATACGCAGTATTTT; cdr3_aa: CSAIIWDTQYF
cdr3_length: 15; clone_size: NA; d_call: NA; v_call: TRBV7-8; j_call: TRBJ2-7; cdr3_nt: TGTGCCAGCAGCACACACATTACAGGGTTCGACGAGCAGTACTTC; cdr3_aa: CASSTHITGFDEQYF
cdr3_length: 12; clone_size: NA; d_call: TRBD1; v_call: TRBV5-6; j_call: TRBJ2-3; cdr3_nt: TGTGCCAGCAGCCTGGACGGGACAGAGCAGTATTTT; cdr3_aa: CASSLDGTEQYF
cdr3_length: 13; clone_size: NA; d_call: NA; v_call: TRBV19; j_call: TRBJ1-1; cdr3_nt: TGTGCCAGTAGCCTCGCGGGAAGCACTGAAGCTTTCTTT; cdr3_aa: CASSLAGSTEAFF
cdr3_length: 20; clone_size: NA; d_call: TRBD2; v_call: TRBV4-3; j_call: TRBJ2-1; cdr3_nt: TGCGCCAGCAGCCAAGATCCCACCGTTACTAGCGGGGTTTCCTACAATGAGCAGTTCTTC; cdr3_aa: CASSQDPTVTSGVSYNEQFF
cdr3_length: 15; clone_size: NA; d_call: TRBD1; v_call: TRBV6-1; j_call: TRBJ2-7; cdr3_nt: TGTGCCAGCAGTGAACCGGGACAGGGGAAGGGGGAGCAGTACTTC; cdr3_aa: CASSEPGQGKGEQYF